The 24 T cell receptor beta chains listed next were all sequenced from one sample in a study of T cell responses to AZD1222 COVID-19 vaccine. Only in-frame clones appear in the TCRdb table, and some are missing; sequencing was by immunoSEQ multiplex PCR. The profile covers over 130,000 clones, with 92% appearing a single time and about a tenth taken by the ten largest. Sequences were derived from peripheral blood, sampled 28 days after the second AZD1222 dose. These receptors were collected from an adult who received the AZD1222 COVID-19 vaccine.

This chain links TRBV20-1 with TRBJ2-7; no clear D. The CDR3 totals 12 residues. The germline V and J ends were trimmed by 3 bases and 1 base, with 7 bases remaining between them. CDR1 and CDR2 from the germline V gene are DFQATT and SNEGSKA (reference sequence). Here the CDR3 reads CSASGASYEQYF. Written as DNA, the CDR3 is TGCAGTGCTAGTGGCGCTTCCTACGAGCAGTACTTC.

A note on this clone: The germline gene is not matched at one end of the junction; a read error may be the cause. The V and J genes are TRBV10-3 and TRBJ2-5; D call uncertain. The CDR3 is 9 residues long. Germline V gene data show CDR1 as ENHRY and CDR2 as SYGVKD. CDR3: CAISEDQDF. The CDR3 DNA sequence: TGTGCCATCAGTGAGGATCAGGACTTC.

J is TRBJ2-3 and V is TRBV9, with 9 bases aligning to TRBD2. The J segment lost 2 bases and the V segment lost 3 bases, leaving 1 base of the junction unmatched. CDR1 is SGDLS and CDR2 is YYNGEE in the germline V gene. This CDR3 contains 14 residues. The CDR3 loop reads CASSGGLATDTQYF. DNA of the CDR3: TGTGCCAGCAGCGGGGGACTAGCCACAGATACGCAGTATTTT.

V and J are TRBV9 and TRBJ1-4, with a tentative D call TRBD1 (5 bases). Looked up from germline, CDR1 is SGDLS and CDR2 is YYNGEE. Trimming pared 6 bases from V and 8 bases from J, leaving 23 bases between. This CDR3 is built from 16 residues. The DNA for the CDR3 is TGTGCCAGCAATGGGGGAGGGCCAGGGTCACGAGAAAAACTGTTTTTT. Amino acids: CASNGGGPGSREKLFF.

The chain uses TRBV23-1 and TRBJ2-3, with D uncertain. TRBV23-1 is labeled an ORF, and its function is uncertain. This CDR3 has 12 residues. V dropped 2 bases and J dropped 1 base, with 1 base sitting between them. CDR3 DNA sequence: TGCGCCAGCAGTCAAGGCACAGATACGCAGTATTTT. Residues: CASSQGTDTQYF.

The chain couples TRBV6-6 to TRBJ1-1; D uncertain. This CDR3 spans 14 amino acids. Germline CDR1 reads MNHNY; CDR2 reads SVGAGI (reference sequence). The V and J ends lost 5 bases and 5 bases respectively, with 15 bases between them. The CDR3 here is CASSPLAGETEAFF. The CDR3 nucleotides read TGTGCCAGCAGTCCTCTAGCTGGGGAAACTGAAGCTTTCTTT.

The chain joins TRBV19 to TRBJ2-7, with D hard to call. CDR1 and CDR2 from the germline V gene are LNHDA and SQIVND (reference sequence). V was clipped by 4 bases and J by 0 bases, with 19 bases between them. CDR3 length: 17 amino acids. The DNA for the CDR3 is TGTGCCAGTAGTAAGACCCACGCAGAGACCAGCTCCTACGAGCAGTACTTC. It translates to CASSKTHAETSSYEQYF.

The gene calls are TRBV6-1 and TRBJ1-3; possible D gene TRBD1, 5 bases. The length of the CDR3 is 18 residues. The V gene lost 2 bases and the J gene lost 0 bases, with 17 bases spanning the gap. The germline CDR1 and CDR2 sequences are MNHNS and SASEGT. CDR3 DNA: TGTGCCAGCAGTGAAAAAATAGGCAGGGTGAACTCTGGAAACACCATATATTTT. This codes for CASSEKIGRVNSGNTIYF.

The chain has TRBV7-9 and TRBJ2-1, with 7 bases identical to TRBD1. Trimming took 7 bases from V and 3 from J; bases not matched to a gene: 12. CDR1 SEHNR and CDR2 FQNEAQ come from the germline V gene (reference sequence). This CDR3 has 16 amino acids. CDR3 residues: CASNKAGQVLYNEQFF. For the CDR3, the DNA is TGTGCCAGCAATAAGGCAGGACAGGTTCTCTACAATGAGCAGTTCTTC.

The chain links TRBV5-1 to TRBJ2-7; TRBD1 matches 8 bases. The CDR3 has 14 residues. Trimming cost V 3 bases and J 5 bases; bases outside gene matches: 7. Looked up from germline, CDR1 is SGHRS and CDR2 is YFSETQ. CDR3 sequence (DNA): TGCGCCAGCAGCTCGGACAGGGAGTTTCACGAGCAGTACGTC. This sequence encodes CASSSDREFHEQYV.

This chain uses TRBV28 with TRBJ1-1; D is possibly TRBD1 (6 bases). The CDR3 consists of 13 residues. CDR1 is MDHEN, CDR2 SYDVKM, per germline. V was trimmed by 7 bases and J by 11 bases, leaving 20 bases between them. This CDR3 is CASISTGVTGAFF. In DNA form, the CDR3 reads TGTGCCAGCATCTCGACAGGCGTTACGGGTGCTTTCTTT.

This clone appeared a few times. The chain is built from TRBV10-3 and TRBJ1-2; 12 bases are shared with TRBD1. Germline trimming cut 7 bases from V and 5 bases from J; bases unmatched to any gene: 14. CDR3 length: 17 amino acids. Germline CDR1 ENHRY, CDR2 SYGVKD. CDR3 nucleotides: TGTGCCATCAACCAGGGACAGGGGGCAAGGAGTGATTATGGCTACACCTTC. Translated: CAINQGQGARSDYGYTF.

The chain links TRBV7-2 to TRBJ1-2, with TRBD1 as a possible D gene (5 bases). The CDR3 is 14 amino acids. Trimming removed 2 bases at V and 5 bases at J, with 12 bases between. Germline CDR1 SGHTA, CDR2 FQGNSA. CDR3 residues: CASSLRAGTYGYTF. For the CDR3, the DNA is TGTGCCAGCAGCTTACGAGCAGGGACTTATGGCTACACCTTC.

This clone was observed a single time. The chain couples TRBV19 to TRBJ2-2, with 7 bases that match TRBD2. The germline gives CDR1 LNHDA, CDR2 SQIVND (reference sequence). V shed 5 bases and J 2 bases; nucleotides not matched to a gene: 5. The CDR3 is 15 residues long. The CDR3 loop is CASSQWGGNTGELFF. The CDR3 bases are TGTGCCAGTAGTCAATGGGGGGGAAACACCGGGGAGCTGTTTTTT.

This chain links TRBV5-4 with TRBJ1-1, with D perhaps matching TRBD1 (6 bases). Trimming pared 4 bases from V and 10 bases from J, leaving 20 bases between. In germline, CDR1 is SGHNT, CDR2 YYREEE (reference sequence). CDR3 length: 14 residues. The CDR3 is CASSQIQGLEAAFF. The CDR3 nucleotides read TGTGCCAGCAGCCAAATACAGGGTCTCGAAGCAGCTTTCTTT.

V and J are TRBV7-2 and TRBJ1-2; the D is unclear. The CDR3 totals 11 residues. The germline V gene has CDR1 SGHTA and CDR2 FQGNSA. Between the trimmed V and J ends, which lost 3 bases and 5 bases, there was a span of 4 bases. The DNA for the CDR3 is TGTGCCAGCAGCTTTATGTATGGCTACACCTTC. Translated: CASSFMYGYTF. Drawing the rest from reference TRBV7-2 and TRBJ1-2, the complete variable domain is GAGVSQSPSNKVTEKGKDVELRCDPISGHTALYWYRQSLGQGLEFLIYFQGNSAPDKSGLPSDRFSAERTGGSVSTLTIQRTQQEDSAVYLCASSFMYGYTFGSGTRLTVV.

The rearrangement uses TRBV7-2 and TRBJ1-2; no firm D call. CDR3 length equals 15 residues. V shed 0 bases and J shed 0 bases, with 8 bases lying between them. The V gene's germline CDR1 is SGHTA and CDR2 FQGNSA. As DNA, the CDR3 is TGTGCCAGCAGCTTAGCGGCCAGCCCTAACTATGGCTACACCTTC. This codes for CASSLAASPNYGYTF.

This clone was seen more than once but under ten times. The V gene is TRBV28, the J gene TRBJ1-2; tentatively, D is TRBD1 (6 bases). Germline values: CDR1 MDHEN, CDR2 SYDVKM. This CDR3 spans 15 amino acids. Between the trimmed V and J ends, which lost 3 bases and 2 bases, there was a span of 13 bases. CDR3 amino acids: CASSFVGAGNYGYTF. The CDR3 DNA reads as TGTGCCAGCAGTTTCGTGGGGGCCGGGAACTATGGCTACACCTTC.

The rearrangement links TRBV6-2 or TRBV6-3 to TRBJ2-7; D not resolved. With 6 bases removed from V and 1 base from J, the gap between germline ends came to 7 bases. Germline CDR1 and CDR2: MNHEY and SVGEGT. This CDR3 comprises 12 residues. The CDR3 reads CASSPGSYEQYV. The CDR3, as DNA: TGTGCCAGCAGCCCCGGGTCCTACGAGCAGTACGTC.

This clone came up a few times. The gene calls are TRBV5-4 and TRBJ1-6; D not resolved. The V end was cut by 5 bases, the J end by 4 bases, with 13 bases between. CDR1 is SGHNT, CDR2 YYREEE, per germline (reference sequence). This CDR3 has 15 residues. CDR3 coding DNA: TGTGCCAGCAGTCAAGGACGGTCGTATAATTCACCCCTCCACTTT. It specifies CASSQGRSYNSPLHF.

This chain uses TRBV3-1 (or the pseudogene TRBV3-2) with TRBJ1-2; TRBD1 is a possible D gene (6 bases). Germline V gene lookup returns CDR1 LGHDT and CDR2 YNNKEL (reference sequence). The CDR3 covers 15 residues. V gave up 4 bases and J gave up 0 bases, with 12 bases separating them. The CDR3 protein is CASSPTGMANYGYTF. CDR3 sequence (DNA): TGTGCCAGCAGCCCCACAGGGATGGCTAACTATGGCTACACCTTC.

This chain uses TRBV6-5 with TRBJ1-2; 9 bases are a match to TRBD1. Unmatched junction bases numbered 5, after V lost 6 bases and J lost 6 bases. Germline V lookup: CDR1 MNHEY, CDR2 SVGAGI. The CDR3 consists of 13 residues. Here the CDR3 reads CASRGTGFNGYTF. In nucleotides, the CDR3 is TGTGCCAGCAGAGGGACAGGGTTTAATGGCTACACCTTC.

The chain employs TRBV28 and TRBJ2-7; no clear D gene. V was shortened by 6 bases and J by 7 bases, with 19 bases between the two germline ends. There are 14 residues in the CDR3. Germline V gene sequence: CDR1 MDHEN, CDR2 SYDVKM. The CDR3 sequence: CASRSTWEEKEQYV. CDR3 bases: TGTGCCAGCAGGTCAACATGGGAAGAGAAGGAGCAGTACGTC.

The gene calls are TRBV11-2 and TRBJ1-2, with D uncertain. CDR1 is SGHAT and CDR2 is FQNNGV in the germline V gene. Deletions cut 1 base from V and 2 bases from J, with 11 bases between. The CDR3 runs 15 residues. In nucleotides, the CDR3 is TGTGCCAGCAGCTTAGTTTCCGGAGACAACTATGGCTACACCTTC. Its protein product is CASSLVSGDNYGYTF.